One and the same sample provided the 10 T cell receptor beta chains below, sequenced in a study of T-cell memory formation after mild COVID-19. TCRdb re-called the 5' RACE reads with MiXCR, one entry per CDR3 protein. The table records tens of thousands of distinct CDR3 sequences, approximately 25% of them present only once. Specimen: PBMCs or a T cell subset sorted from them (not recorded which). These receptors all come from a man aged 18 to 29 who had mild COVID-19 (a few samples of this study predate the infection). Cell type and time point are not known.

This clonotype was counted ten times or more. The chain's CDR3 is CASSQGLGDGSQPQHF. The CDR3 coding sequence is TGCGCCAGCAGCCAAGGCTTAGGGGACGGGAGTCAGCCCCAGCATTTT. V usage is TRBV4-1 and J usage is TRBJ1-5; D might be TRBD1 (5 bases). The CDR3 extends over 16 amino acids. V lost 1 base to trimming and J lost 6 bases, with 16 bases between them. Germline V gene data show CDR1 as MGHRA and CDR2 as YSYEKL.

This clonotype showed up just a few times. The rearrangement links TRBV9 to TRBJ2-2, with D perhaps assigned TRBD1 or TRBD2 (6 bases each). The V and J ends lost 0 bases and 3 bases respectively, with 12 bases between them. This CDR3 contains 16 residues. Germline values: CDR1 SGDLS, CDR2 YYNGEE. CDR3 in amino acids: CASSVEGEVDTGELFF. The DNA of the CDR3 is TGTGCCAGCAGCGTAGAGGGGGAGGTTGACACCGGGGAGCTGTTTTTT.

A few counts support this clonotype. V is TRBV4-3 and J is TRBJ1-6; D not resolved. This CDR3 has 14 residues. V was pared by 1 base and J by 7 bases, with 8 bases between. Per germline, CDR1 LGHNA and CDR2 YSLEER. CDR3 protein: CASSQGPRNSPLHF. The DNA for the CDR3 is TGCGCCAGCAGCCAAGGGCCCAGAAATTCACCCCTCCACTTT.

This chain joins TRBV7-6 and TRBJ2-1, with D possibly TRBD2 on 7 matching bases. The CDR3 has 13 residues. V was shortened by 3 bases and J by 10 bases, with 13 bases between the two germline ends. Germline assignment: CDR1 SGHVS and CDR2 FNYEAQ. CDR3 coding DNA: TGTGCCAGCAGCTTCCGGGGGGCCGGGGAGCAGTTCTTC. This translates into CASSFRGAGEQFF.

The chain couples TRBV7-2 to TRBJ2-1; D not resolved. Trimming shortened V by 1 base and J by 6 bases, and 4 bases separated the two germline ends. The CDR3 extends over 12 amino acids. From germline, CDR1 is SGHTA and CDR2 FQGNSA. The CDR3 spells CASSLEVNEQFF. In nucleotides, the CDR3 is TGTGCCAGCAGCTTAGAGGTCAATGAGCAGTTCTTC.

The chain couples TRBV7-9 to TRBJ2-2, with 9 positions matching TRBD1. The CDR3 consists of 19 residues. J was trimmed by 5 bases and V by 5 bases; bases with no gene match: 18. Germline-derived CDR1 and CDR2 are SEHNR and FQNEAQ (reference sequence). The CDR3 coding sequence is TGTGCCAGCAGCCCTCTGGAGTCATCCCGGGACAGGGTTACCGGGGAGCTGTTTTTT. It encodes CASSPLESSRDRVTGELFF.

This rearrangement joins TRBV29-1 to TRBJ2-1; the match to TRBD2 covers 7 bases. CDR1 SQVTM and CDR2 ANQGSEA come from the germline V gene. The CDR3 is made up of 15 amino acids. Unmatched junction bases numbered 8, after V lost 2 bases and J lost 4 bases. The CDR3 DNA follows: TGCAGCGTTGAAATAGCCTCGGGGGGATACAATGAGCAGTTCTTC. Its translation: CSVEIASGGYNEQFF.

This clonotype was seen more than once but under ten times. This chain joins TRBV6-5 and TRBJ1-3; 9 positions match TRBD1. Germline CDR1 reads MNHEY; CDR2 reads SVGAGI. V shed 0 bases, J shed 0 bases, and the junction held 6 bases outside the gene matches. This CDR3 spans 18 amino acids. The CDR3 DNA reads as TGTGCCAGCAGTTACTCACGGACAGGGGCCAGCTCTGGAAACACCATATATTTT. This translates into CASSYSRTGASSGNTIYF.

This rearrangement joins TRBV20-1 to TRBJ2-1, with D unresolved. CDR1 and CDR2 from the germline V gene are DFQATT and SNEGSKA (reference sequence). The V and J ends lost 5 bases and 2 bases respectively, with 10 bases between them. This CDR3 comprises 13 residues. The CDR3 is CSASSVPYNEQFF. DNA of the CDR3: TGCAGTGCTTCTAGTGTCCCCTACAATGAGCAGTTCTTC.

This chain links TRBV11-2 with TRBJ2-4; D remains unclear. CDR3 length: 15 residues. Germline CDR1 and CDR2: SGHAT and FQNNGV. V gave up 5 bases and J gave up 12 bases, with 23 bases separating them. The CDR3 here is CASSAPTGRSVSQYF. The CDR3 DNA reads TGTGCCAGCAGCGCACCGACCGGGCGTTCCGTGTCTCAGTACTTC.